Included here is one TCR beta chain sequence, with context. What it binds is not known. The entry originates in a study of cytomegalovirus exposure and HLA in healthy donors. Findings of the study overall: Analysis was performed later, and it showed HLA-associated TCR beta chains to be more clonally expanded than equally common others. Several of the most significant clusters appeared linked to common viral pathogens, based on a later analysis. A highly shared variant cluster was judged a likely technical artifact.

PCR amplification relied on 60 Vbeta primers (plus 13 Jbeta primers). Sequencing used immunoSEQ multiplex PCR; TCRdb keeps in-frame clones, though not all of them. This table has about 160,000 clones, approximately 78% appearing once. CDR3 length equals 17 residues. The V gene end was trimmed by 0 bases and the J gene end by 3 bases; junction bases not matched to a gene: 7. The germline CDR1 and CDR2 sequences are SGDLS and YYNGEE. The rearrangement links TRBV9 to TRBJ2-7; 12 bases line up with TRBD2. Sequenced: PBMCs. The TCR sequence derives from a girl between 2 and 10 years old in good health and CMV-seropositive. The CDR3 bases are TGTGCCAGCAGCGTAGGTCCGCTAGCGGGAGGGTTCTACGAGCAGTACTTC. Protein product: CASSVGPLAGGFYEQYF.